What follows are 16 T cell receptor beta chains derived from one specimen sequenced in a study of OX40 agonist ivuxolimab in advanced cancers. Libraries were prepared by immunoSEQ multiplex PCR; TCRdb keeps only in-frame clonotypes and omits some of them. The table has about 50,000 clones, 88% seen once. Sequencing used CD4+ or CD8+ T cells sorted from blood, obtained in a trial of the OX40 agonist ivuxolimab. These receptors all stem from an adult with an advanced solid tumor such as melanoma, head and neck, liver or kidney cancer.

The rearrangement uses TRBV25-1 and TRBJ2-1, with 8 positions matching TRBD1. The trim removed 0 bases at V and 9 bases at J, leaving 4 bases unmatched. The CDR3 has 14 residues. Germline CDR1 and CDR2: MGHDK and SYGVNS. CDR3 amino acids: CASSEYGTGREQFF. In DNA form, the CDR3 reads TGTGCCAGCAGTGAATACGGGACAGGTCGTGAGCAGTTCTTC. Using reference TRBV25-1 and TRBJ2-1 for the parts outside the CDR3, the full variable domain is EADIYQTPRYLVIGTGKKITLECSQTMGHDKMYWYQQDPGMELHLIHYSYGVNSTEKGDLSSESTVSRIRTEHFPLTLESARPSHTSQYLCASSEYGTGREQFFGPGTRLTVL.

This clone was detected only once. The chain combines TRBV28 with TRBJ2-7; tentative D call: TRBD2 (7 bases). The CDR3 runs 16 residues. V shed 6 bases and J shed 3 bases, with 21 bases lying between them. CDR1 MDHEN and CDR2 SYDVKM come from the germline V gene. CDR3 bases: TGTGCCAGCAGGGGGGAGGGACACTCCCTCATCTACGAGCAGTACTTC. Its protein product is CASRGEGHSLIYEQYF.

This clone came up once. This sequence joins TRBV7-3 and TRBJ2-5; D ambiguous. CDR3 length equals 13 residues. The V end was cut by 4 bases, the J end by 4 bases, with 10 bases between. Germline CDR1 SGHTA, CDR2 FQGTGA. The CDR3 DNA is TGTGCCAGCAGCTCGTCGGGTAGAGAGACCCAGTACTTC. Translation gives CASSSSGRETQYF.

CDR3 region: CASSVNPRTEAFF. In DNA, the CDR3 is TGTGCCAGCAGTGTAAACCCGAGGACTGAAGCTTTCTTT. The chain recombines TRBV2 with TRBJ1-1, with D unclear. This CDR3 region has 13 residues. Trimming shortened V by 4 bases and J by 5 bases, and 11 bases separated the two germline ends. Germline CDR1 is SNHLY and CDR2 is FYNNEI.

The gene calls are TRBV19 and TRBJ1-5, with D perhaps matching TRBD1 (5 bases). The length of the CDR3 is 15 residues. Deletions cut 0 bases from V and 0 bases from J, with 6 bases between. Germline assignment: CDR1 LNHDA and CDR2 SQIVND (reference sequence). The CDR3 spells CASSIDQGSNQPQHF. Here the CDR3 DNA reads TGTGCCAGTAGTATAGATCAGGGTAGCAATCAGCCCCAGCATTTT.

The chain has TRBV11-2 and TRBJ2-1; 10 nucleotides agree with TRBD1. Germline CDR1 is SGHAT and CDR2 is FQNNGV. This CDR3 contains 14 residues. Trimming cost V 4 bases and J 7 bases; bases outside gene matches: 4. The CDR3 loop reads CASSSWTGGNEQFF. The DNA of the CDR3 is TGTGCCAGCAGCTCCTGGACAGGGGGAAATGAGCAGTTCTTC.

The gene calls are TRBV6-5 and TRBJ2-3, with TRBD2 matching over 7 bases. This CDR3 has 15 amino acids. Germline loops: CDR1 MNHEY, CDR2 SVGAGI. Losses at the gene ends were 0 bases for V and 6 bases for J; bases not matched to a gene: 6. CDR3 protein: CASSYSGRSGDTQYF. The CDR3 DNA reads TGTGCCAGCAGTTACTCCGGGAGGTCGGGGGATACGCAGTATTTT.

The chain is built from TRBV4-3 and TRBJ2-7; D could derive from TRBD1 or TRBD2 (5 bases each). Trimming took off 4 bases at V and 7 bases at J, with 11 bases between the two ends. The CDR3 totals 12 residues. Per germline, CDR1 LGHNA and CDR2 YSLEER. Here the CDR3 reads CASSRWGGEQYF. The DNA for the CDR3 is TGCGCCAGCAGCCGCTGGGGCGGGGAGCAGTACTTC.

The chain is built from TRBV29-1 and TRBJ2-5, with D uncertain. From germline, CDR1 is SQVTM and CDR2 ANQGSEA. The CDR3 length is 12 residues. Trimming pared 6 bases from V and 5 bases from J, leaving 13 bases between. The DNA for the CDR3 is TGCAGCGTCCGGAGTGGGCCGGAGACCCAGTACTTC. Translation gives CSVRSGPETQYF.

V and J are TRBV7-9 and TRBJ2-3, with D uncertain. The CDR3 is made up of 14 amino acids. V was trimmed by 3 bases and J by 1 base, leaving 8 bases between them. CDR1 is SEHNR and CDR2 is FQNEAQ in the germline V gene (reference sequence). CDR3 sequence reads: CASSLGQGTDTQYF. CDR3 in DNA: TGTGCCAGCAGCTTGGGCCAGGGCACAGATACGCAGTATTTT.

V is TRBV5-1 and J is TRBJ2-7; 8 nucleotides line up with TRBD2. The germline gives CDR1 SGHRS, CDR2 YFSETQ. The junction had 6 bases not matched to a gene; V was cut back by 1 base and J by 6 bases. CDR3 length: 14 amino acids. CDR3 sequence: CASSLRAGGGEQYF. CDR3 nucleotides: TGCGCCAGCAGCTTGAGGGCGGGAGGAGGCGAGCAGTACTTC.

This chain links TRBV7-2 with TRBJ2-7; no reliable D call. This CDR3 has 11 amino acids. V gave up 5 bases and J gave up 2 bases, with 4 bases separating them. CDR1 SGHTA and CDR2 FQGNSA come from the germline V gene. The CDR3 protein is CASSNAYEQYF. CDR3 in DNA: TGTGCCAGCAGCAATGCCTACGAGCAGTACTTC.

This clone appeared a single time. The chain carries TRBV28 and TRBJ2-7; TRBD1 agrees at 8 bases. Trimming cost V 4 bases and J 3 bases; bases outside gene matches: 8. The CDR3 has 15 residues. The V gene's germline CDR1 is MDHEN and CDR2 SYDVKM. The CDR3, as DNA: TGTGCCAGCAGTTCGACAGGGGAGGCAGACTACGAGCAGTACTTC. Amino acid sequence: CASSSTGEADYEQYF.

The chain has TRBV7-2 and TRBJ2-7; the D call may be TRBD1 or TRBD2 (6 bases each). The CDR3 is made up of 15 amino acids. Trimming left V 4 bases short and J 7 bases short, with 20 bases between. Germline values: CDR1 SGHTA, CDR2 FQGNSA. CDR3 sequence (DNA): TGTGCCAGCAGCTCGGGGGCCGGGTCCCAGTGGGAGCAGTACTTC. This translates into CASSSGAGSQWEQYF.

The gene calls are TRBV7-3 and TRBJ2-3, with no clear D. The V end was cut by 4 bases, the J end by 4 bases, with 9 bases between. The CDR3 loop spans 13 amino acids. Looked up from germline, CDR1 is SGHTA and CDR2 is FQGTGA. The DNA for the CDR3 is TGTGCCAGCAGCTCCTCATCCCCAGATACGCAGTATTTT. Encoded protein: CASSSSSPDTQYF.

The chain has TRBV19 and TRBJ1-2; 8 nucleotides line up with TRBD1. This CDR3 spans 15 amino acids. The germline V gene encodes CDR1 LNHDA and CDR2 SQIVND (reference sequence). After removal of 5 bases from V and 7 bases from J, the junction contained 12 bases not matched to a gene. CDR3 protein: CASSPGTGLDPGYTF. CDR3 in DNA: TGTGCCAGTAGTCCGGGGACAGGACTAGACCCTGGCTACACCTTC.